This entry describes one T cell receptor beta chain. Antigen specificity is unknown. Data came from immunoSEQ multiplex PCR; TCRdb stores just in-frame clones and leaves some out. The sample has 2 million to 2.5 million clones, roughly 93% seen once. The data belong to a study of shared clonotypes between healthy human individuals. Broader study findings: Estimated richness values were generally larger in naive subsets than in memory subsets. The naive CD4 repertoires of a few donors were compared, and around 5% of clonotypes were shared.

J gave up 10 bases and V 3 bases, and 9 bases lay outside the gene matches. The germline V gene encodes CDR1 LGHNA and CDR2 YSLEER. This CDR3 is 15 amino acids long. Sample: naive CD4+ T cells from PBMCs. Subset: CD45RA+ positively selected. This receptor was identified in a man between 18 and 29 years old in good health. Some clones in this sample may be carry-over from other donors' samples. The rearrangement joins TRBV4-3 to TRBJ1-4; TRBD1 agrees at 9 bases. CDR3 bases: TGCGCCAGCAGCCATCGGGACAGGGACCGGGGAAAACTGTTTTTT. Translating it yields CASSHRDRDRGKLFF.